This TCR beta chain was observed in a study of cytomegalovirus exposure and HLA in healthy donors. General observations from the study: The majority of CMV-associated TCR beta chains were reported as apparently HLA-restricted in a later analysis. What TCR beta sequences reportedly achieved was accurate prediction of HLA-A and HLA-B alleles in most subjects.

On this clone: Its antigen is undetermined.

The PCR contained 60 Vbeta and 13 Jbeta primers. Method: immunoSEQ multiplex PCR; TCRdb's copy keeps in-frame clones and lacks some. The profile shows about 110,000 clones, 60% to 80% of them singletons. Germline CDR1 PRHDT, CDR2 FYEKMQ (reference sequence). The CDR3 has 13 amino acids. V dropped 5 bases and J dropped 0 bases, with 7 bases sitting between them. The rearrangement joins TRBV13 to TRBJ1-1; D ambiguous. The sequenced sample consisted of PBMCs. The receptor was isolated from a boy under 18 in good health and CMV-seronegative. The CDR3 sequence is CASSLRMNTEAFF. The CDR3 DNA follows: TGTGCCAGCAGCCTCAGAATGAACACTGAAGCTTTCTTT.